One and the same sample provided the 19 T cell receptor beta chains below, sequenced in a study of glioma-infiltrating T cells after dendritic cell vaccination. Some clones are missing from TCRdb's copy, which holds only in-frame ones; the method was immunoSEQ multiplex PCR. The sample records 65,000 to 80,000 clones, about nine tenths being singletons. The time point was: after dendritic cell vaccination, including at tumor progression/relapse. The sequencing used blood, collected after dendritic cell vaccination. Source of these receptors: a human donor with glioblastoma.

In DNA form, the CDR3 reads TGTGCCAGCAGGGAGATCGAGGGGAGGGGCGGTAATGAAAAACTGTTTTTT. This encodes CASREIEGRGGNEKLFF. The genes are TRBV27 and TRBJ1-4, with D possibly matching TRBD1 (5 bases). Per the germline V gene, CDR1 is MNHEY and CDR2 is SMNVEV (reference sequence). The CDR3 sequence is 17 residues long. V lost 6 bases to trimming and J lost 4 bases, with 21 bases between them. Based on the CDR3 plus reference TRBV27 and TRBJ1-4, the full variable domain is EAQVTQNPRYLITVTGKKLTVTCSQNMNHEYMSWYRQDPGLGLRQIYYSMNVEVTDKGDVPEGYKVSRKEKRNFPLILESPSPNQTSLYFCASREIEGRGGNEKLFFGSGTQLSVL.

The rearrangement uses TRBV7-2 and TRBJ2-7, with D possibly being TRBD2 (7 bases). The germline gives CDR1 SGHTA, CDR2 FQGNSA. The CDR3 contains 15 residues. The germline V and J ends were trimmed by 3 bases and 4 bases, with 16 bases remaining between them. In nucleotides, the CDR3 is TGTGCCAGCAGCTTGAACAGAGGGGGGGCTTACGAGCAGTACTTC. Protein: CASSLNRGGAYEQYF.

This clone has a single count. J is TRBJ1-5 and V is TRBV9; D perhaps matches TRBD1 (6 bases). The V end lost 4 bases, the J end lost 5 bases, and 10 bases lay between the germline ends. CDR1 and CDR2 from the germline V gene are SGDLS and YYNGEE. This CDR3 contains 13 residues. The CDR3 region has the DNA TGTGCCAGCAGCAAGGACAGTTATCAGCCCCAGCATTTT. Encoded protein: CASSKDSYQPQHF.

The chain carries TRBV4-1 and TRBJ2-7, with D possibly TRBD2 on 6 matching bases. V was pared by 4 bases and J by 3 bases, with 16 bases between. This CDR3 comprises 15 residues. Germline V gives CDR1 MGHRA, CDR2 YSYEKL. CDR3 in amino acids: CASSRHGSLNYEQYF. As DNA, the CDR3 is TGCGCCAGCAGCCGCCACGGGAGCCTTAACTACGAGCAGTACTTC.

V is TRBV5-4 and J is TRBJ2-5; 8 bases align to TRBD1. CDR1 and CDR2 (germline): SGHNT, YYREEE (reference sequence). CDR3 length equals 15 residues. The trim removed 3 bases at V and 4 bases at J, leaving 8 bases unmatched. The CDR3 region has the DNA TGTGCCAGCAGCTCCGGACAGGGTCTAGGAGAGACCCAGTACTTC. This encodes CASSSGQGLGETQYF. Together with reference TRBV5-4 and TRBJ2-5, the CDR3 gives the full variable domain: ETGVTQSPTHLIKTRGQQVTLRCSSQSGHNTVSWYQQALGQGPQFIFQYYREEENGRGNFPPRFSGLQFPNYSSELNVNALELDDSALYLCASSSGQGLGETQYFGPGTRLLVL.

As DNA, the CDR3 is TGTGCCAGTAGAAGGGAGGGGGGCTACGAGCAGTACTTC. Protein product: CASRREGGYEQYF. V gene TRBV19 combines with J gene TRBJ2-7; TRBD2 is a possible D gene (7 bases). The CDR3 has 13 residues. Germline CDR1 reads LNHDA; CDR2 reads SQIVND (reference sequence). Trimming pared 6 bases from V and 3 bases from J, leaving 12 bases between.

The rearrangement joins TRBV10-3 to TRBJ2-1; 12 bases are shared with TRBD2. The germline gives CDR1 ENHRY, CDR2 SYGVKD. Trimming took 7 bases from V and 5 from J; bases not matched to a gene: 3. The CDR3 has 14 amino acids. CDR3 DNA: TGTGCCATCAAGACTAGCGGGAGCGACAATGAGCAGTTCTTC. Translated, it gives CAIKTSGSDNEQFF.

This clone has a single count. The V and J genes are TRBV25-1 and TRBJ2-1, with 9 bases fitting TRBD2. Looked up from germline, CDR1 is MGHDK and CDR2 is SYGVNS. Trimming cost V 5 bases and J 2 bases; bases outside gene matches: 1. CDR3 size: 14 residues. In DNA form, the CDR3 reads TGTGCCAGCAGTTCTAGCGGGACCTACAATGAGCAGTTCTTC. Encoded protein: CASSSSGTYNEQFF.

The V gene is TRBV11-2, the J gene TRBJ2-1; 10 bases map to TRBD1. Unmatched junction bases numbered 5, after V lost 5 bases and J lost 7 bases. The CDR3 is made up of 14 amino acids. CDR1 and CDR2 from the germline V gene are SGHAT and FQNNGV. CDR3 DNA sequence: TGTGCCAGCAGCCGGGACAGGGGATCGAATGAGCAGTTCTTC. It specifies CASSRDRGSNEQFF.

This chain uses TRBV19 with TRBJ2-5, with D hard to call. The CDR3 has 12 amino acids. Trimming cost V 5 bases and J 4 bases, with 8 bases left between them. CDR1 and CDR2 from the germline V gene are LNHDA and SQIVND (reference sequence). CDR3 bases: TGTGCCAGTAGTCCCCTAGGAGAGACCCAGTACTTC. Its protein is CASSPLGETQYF.

V usage is TRBV2 and J usage is TRBJ2-5, with 9 bases fitting TRBD1. Germline CDR1 reads SNHLY; CDR2 reads FYNNEI. Trimming took 5 bases from V and 3 from J; bases not matched to a gene: 1. This CDR3 spans 13 amino acids. CDR3 sequence reads: CASSWTGEETQYF. CDR3 nucleotides: TGTGCCAGCAGTTGGACAGGGGAAGAGACCCAGTACTTC.

The chain couples TRBV5-1 to TRBJ1-5, with 9 bases fitting TRBD1. The length of the CDR3 is 16 residues. V shed 6 bases, J shed 1 base, and the junction held 8 bases outside the gene matches. CDR1 is SGHRS and CDR2 is YFSETQ in the germline V gene. CDR3 nucleotide sequence: TGCGCCAGCACCGGGACAGGGAATTGGAGCAATCAGCCCCAGCATTTT. Translated: CASTGTGNWSNQPQHF.

V usage is TRBV29-1 and J usage is TRBJ2-1, with a possible D match to TRBD2 (5 bases). The germline CDR1 and CDR2 sequences are SQVTM and ANQGSEA. This CDR3 is built from 13 residues. Trimming removed 5 bases at V and 0 bases at J, with 8 bases between. The CDR3: CSVRGASYNEQFF. CDR3 sequence (DNA): TGCAGCGTTCGGGGAGCCTCCTACAATGAGCAGTTCTTC.

V is TRBV9 and J is TRBJ2-2; no firm D call. The CDR3 spans 16 residues. The V gene's germline CDR1 is SGDLS and CDR2 YYNGEE. The germline V and J ends were trimmed by 0 bases and 2 bases, with 11 bases remaining between them. CDR3 coding DNA: TGTGCCAGCAGCGTAGGGCTCCTCCTCAACACCGGGGAGCTGTTTTTT. Its protein product is CASSVGLLLNTGELFF.

This clone has a handful of counts. V gene TRBV27 combines with J gene TRBJ1-1; 8 nucleotides line up with TRBD1. The ends lost 10 bases at V and 0 bases at J; junction bases unmatched: 7. This CDR3 comprises 14 residues. The germline V gene has CDR1 MNHEY and CDR2 SMNVEV (reference sequence). This CDR3 is CATRQGLMNTEAFF. In nucleotides, the CDR3 is TGTGCCACCAGACAGGGGCTTATGAACACTGAAGCTTTCTTT.

The J gene is TRBJ1-2, the V gene TRBV6-5; D possibly corresponds to TRBD1 (5 bases). CDR3 size: 13 residues. Trimming stripped 4 bases from V and 5 bases from J, with 11 bases between. Germline V gene data show CDR1 as MNHEY and CDR2 as SVGAGI. CDR3 nucleotide sequence: TGTGCCAGCAGTTTGGGGGGTGGGTATGGCTACACCTTC. Protein: CASSLGGGYGYTF.

This clone came up a few times. The chain is built from TRBV7-9 and TRBJ1-3; D gene uncertain. The CDR3 extends over 14 amino acids. Germline lookup yields CDR1 SEHNR and CDR2 FQNEAQ (reference sequence). V was shortened by 4 bases and J by 6 bases, with 13 bases between the two germline ends. Here the CDR3 reads CASSSTSPPNTIYF. DNA of the CDR3: TGTGCCAGCAGCTCGACATCCCCGCCAAACACCATATATTTT.

The chain carries TRBV5-4 and TRBJ1-4; D perhaps matches TRBD1 (6 bases). Germline V gene lookup returns CDR1 SGHNT and CDR2 YYREEE (reference sequence). Between the trimmed V and J ends, which lost 0 bases and 6 bases, there was a span of 15 bases. The length of the CDR3 is 16 residues. CDR3 amino acids: CASSLVGGGKHEKLFF. The CDR3 nucleotides read TGTGCCAGCAGCTTGGTAGGGGGGGGGAAGCATGAAAAACTGTTTTTT.

The V call is TRBV11-2, the J call TRBJ2-7; 16 bases match TRBD2. Germline V gene data show CDR1 as SGHAT and CDR2 as FQNNGV. The CDR3 length is 15 residues. Losses at the gene ends were 4 bases for V and 6 bases for J; bases not matched to a gene: 3. The CDR3 nucleotides are TGTGCCAGCAGCTCGGGGACTAGCGGGGGGGGCGAGCAGTACTTC. Protein product: CASSSGTSGGGEQYF.